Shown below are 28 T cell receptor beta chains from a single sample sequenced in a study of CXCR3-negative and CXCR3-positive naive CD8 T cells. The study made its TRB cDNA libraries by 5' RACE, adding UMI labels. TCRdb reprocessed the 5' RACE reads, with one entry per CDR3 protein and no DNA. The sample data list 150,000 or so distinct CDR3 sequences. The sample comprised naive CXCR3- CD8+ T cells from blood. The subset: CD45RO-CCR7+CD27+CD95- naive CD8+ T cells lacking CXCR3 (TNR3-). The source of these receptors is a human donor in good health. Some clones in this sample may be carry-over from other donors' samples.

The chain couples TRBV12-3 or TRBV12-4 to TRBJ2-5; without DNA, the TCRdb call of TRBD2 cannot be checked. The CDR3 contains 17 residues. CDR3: CASSPSPREMNRWTQYF.

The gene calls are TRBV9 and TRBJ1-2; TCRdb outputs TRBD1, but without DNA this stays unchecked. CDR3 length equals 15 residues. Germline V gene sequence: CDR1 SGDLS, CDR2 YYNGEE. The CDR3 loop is CASSPWDRATHGYTF.

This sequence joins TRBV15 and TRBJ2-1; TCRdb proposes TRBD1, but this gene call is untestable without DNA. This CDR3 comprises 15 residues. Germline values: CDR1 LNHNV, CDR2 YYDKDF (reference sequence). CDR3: CATSRVRDTYNEQFF.

CDR3 in amino acids: CASSQAGQGSYEQFF. The chain employs TRBV4-3 and TRBJ2-1; TCRdb outputs TRBD1, but without DNA this stays unchecked. The CDR3 extends over 15 amino acids. In germline, CDR1 is LGHNA, CDR2 YSLEER.

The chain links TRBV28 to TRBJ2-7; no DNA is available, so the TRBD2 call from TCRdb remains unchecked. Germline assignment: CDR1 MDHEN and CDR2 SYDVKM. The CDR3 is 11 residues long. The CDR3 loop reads CASGSGRAQYF.

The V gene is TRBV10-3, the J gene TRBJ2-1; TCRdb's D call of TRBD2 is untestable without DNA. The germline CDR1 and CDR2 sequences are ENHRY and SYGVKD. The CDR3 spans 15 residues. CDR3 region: CAIRASGPIGNEQFF.

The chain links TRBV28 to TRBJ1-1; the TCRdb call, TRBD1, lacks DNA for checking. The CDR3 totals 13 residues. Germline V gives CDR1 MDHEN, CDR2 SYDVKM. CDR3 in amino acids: CASSFRGGTEAFF. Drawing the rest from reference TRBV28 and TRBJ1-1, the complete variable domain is DVKVTQSSRYLVKRTGEKVFLECVQDMDHENMFWYRQDPGLGLRLIYFSYDVKMKEKGDIPEGYSVSREKKERFSLILESASTNQTSMYLCASSFRGGTEAFFGQGTRLTVV.

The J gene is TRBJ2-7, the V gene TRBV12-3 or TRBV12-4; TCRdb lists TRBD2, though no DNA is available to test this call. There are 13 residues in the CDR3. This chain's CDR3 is CASSFGETYEQYF.

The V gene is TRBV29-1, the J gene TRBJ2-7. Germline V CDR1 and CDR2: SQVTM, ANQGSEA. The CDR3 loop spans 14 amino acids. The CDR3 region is CSVALITGNYEQYF.

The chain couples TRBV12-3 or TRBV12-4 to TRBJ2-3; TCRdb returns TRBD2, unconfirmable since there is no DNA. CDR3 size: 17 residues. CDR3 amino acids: CASSFGAGSTFTDTQYF.

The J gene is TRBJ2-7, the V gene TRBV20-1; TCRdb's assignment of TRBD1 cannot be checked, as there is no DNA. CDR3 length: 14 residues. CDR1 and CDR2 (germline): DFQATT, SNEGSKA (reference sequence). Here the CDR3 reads CSARDGDSHYEQYF.

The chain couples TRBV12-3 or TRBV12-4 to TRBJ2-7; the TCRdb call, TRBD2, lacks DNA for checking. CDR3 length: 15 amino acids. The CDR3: CASIGLAGGPGEQYF.

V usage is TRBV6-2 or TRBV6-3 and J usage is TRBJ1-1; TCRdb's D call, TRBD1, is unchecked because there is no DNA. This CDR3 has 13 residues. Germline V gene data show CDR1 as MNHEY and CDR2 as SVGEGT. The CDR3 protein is CASSFTGVTEAFF.

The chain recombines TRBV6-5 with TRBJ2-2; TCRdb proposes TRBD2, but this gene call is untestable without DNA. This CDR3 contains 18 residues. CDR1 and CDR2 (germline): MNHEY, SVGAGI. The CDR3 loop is CASSYSTSGGQNTGELFF.

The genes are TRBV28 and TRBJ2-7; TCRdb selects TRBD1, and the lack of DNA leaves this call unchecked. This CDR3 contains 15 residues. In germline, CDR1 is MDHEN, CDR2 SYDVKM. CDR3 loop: CASSSFRESSYEQYF. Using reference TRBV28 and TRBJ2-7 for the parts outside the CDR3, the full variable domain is DVKVTQSSRYLVKRTGEKVFLECVQDMDHENMFWYRQDPGLGLRLIYFSYDVKMKEKGDIPEGYSVSREKKERFSLILESASTNQTSMYLCASSSFRESSYEQYFGPGTRLTVT.

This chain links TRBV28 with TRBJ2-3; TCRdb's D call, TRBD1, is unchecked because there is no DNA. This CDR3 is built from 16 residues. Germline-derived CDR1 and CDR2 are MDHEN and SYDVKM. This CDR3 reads CASTPGTGGPTDTQYF.

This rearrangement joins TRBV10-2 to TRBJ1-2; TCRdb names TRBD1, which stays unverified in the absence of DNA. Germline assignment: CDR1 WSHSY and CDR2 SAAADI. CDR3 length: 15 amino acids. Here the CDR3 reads CAITTRGNRGYGYTF.

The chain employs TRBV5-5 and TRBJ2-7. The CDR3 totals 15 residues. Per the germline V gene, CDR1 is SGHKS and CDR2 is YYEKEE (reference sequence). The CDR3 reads CASSLLSLGRNEQYF.

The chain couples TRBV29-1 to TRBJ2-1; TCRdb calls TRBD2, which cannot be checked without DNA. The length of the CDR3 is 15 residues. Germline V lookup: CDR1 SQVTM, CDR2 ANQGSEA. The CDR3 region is CSVESLAGAVGEQFF.

The CDR3: CASQNIGTGRNEQYF. The genes are TRBV5-1 and TRBJ2-7; there is no DNA to check the TCRdb D call of TRBD1. This CDR3 comprises 15 residues. From germline, CDR1 is SGHRS and CDR2 YFSETQ.

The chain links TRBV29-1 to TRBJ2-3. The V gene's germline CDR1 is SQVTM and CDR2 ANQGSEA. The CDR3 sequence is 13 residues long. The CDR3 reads CSVGSGNTDTQYF.

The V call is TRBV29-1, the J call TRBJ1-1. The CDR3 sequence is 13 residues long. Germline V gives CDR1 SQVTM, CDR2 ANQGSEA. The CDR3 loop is CSARGDMNTEAFF.

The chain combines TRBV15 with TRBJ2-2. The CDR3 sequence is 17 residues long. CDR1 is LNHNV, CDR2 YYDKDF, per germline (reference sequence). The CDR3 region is CATSSEWPSGNTGELFF.

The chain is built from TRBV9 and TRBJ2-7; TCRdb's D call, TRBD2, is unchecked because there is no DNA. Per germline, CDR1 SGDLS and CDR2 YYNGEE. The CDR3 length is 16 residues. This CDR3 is CASSVLGTSGRNEQYF.

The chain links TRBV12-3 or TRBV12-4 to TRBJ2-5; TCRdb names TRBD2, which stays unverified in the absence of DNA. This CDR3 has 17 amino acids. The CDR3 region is CASSQPLAGGRQETQYF.

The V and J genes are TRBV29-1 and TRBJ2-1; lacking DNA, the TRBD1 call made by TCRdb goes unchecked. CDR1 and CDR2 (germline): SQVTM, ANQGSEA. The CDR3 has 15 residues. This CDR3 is CSVEEPGGPYNEQFF.

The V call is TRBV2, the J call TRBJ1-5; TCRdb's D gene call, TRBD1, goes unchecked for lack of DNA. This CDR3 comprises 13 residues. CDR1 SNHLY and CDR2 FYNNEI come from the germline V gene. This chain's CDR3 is CASSDYRAQPQHF.

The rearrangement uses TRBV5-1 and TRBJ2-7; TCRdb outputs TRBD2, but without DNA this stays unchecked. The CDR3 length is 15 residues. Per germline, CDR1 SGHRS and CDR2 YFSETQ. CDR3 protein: CASSVGLAESYEQYF.